This T cell receptor (beta chain) was identified during a study of shared clonotypes between healthy human individuals. Whole-study findings and limits: Naive subsets usually exceeded memory subsets in estimated richness.

Trimming stripped 2 bases from V and 5 bases from J, with 12 bases between. Per the germline V gene, CDR1 is MNHEY and CDR2 is SVGAGI. This CDR3 is built from 14 residues. Libraries were prepared by immunoSEQ multiplex PCR; TCRdb keeps only in-frame clonotypes and omits some of them. The table has 2 million to 3 million clones, 93% seen once; the top ten hold about 0.34%. Details on this clone: Antigen unknown.

This TCR was sampled from a man between 18 and 35 years old in good health. Some clones in this sample may be carry-over from other donors' samples. The sample consisted of naive CD4+ T cells from PBMCs. The sample's subset: CD45RA+ positively selected. The V gene is TRBV6-5, the J gene TRBJ2-5; D is unclear. This chain's CDR3 is CASSYGTFRETQYF. CDR3 bases: TGTGCCAGCAGTTACGGCACTTTTCGGGAGACCCAGTACTTC.